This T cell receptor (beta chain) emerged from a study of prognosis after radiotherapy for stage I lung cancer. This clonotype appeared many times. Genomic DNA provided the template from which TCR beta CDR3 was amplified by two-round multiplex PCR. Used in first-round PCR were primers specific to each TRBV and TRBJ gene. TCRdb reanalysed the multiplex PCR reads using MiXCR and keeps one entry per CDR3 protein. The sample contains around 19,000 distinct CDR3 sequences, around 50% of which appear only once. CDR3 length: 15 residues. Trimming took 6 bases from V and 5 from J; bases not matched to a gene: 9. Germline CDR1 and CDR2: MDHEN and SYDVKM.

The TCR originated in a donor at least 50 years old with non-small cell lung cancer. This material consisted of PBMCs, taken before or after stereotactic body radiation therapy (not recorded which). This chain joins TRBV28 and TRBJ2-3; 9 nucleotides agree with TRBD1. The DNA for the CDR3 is TGTGCCAGCAGCAGAACAGGGGGCACCGGAGATACGCAGTATTTT. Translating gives CASSRTGGTGDTQYF. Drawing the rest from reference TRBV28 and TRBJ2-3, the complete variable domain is DVKVTQSSRYLVKRTGEKVFLECVQDMDHENMFWYRQDPGLGLRLIYFSYDVKMKEKGDIPEGYSVSREKKERFSLILESASTNQTSMYLCASSRTGGTGDTQYFGPGTRLTVL.